This T cell receptor beta chain emerged from a study of T-cell reconstitution after alpha-beta-depleted transplantation in children. During its preparation, the TCRbeta library received unique molecular identifiers. TCRdb reanalysed the PCR reads using MiXCR and keeps one entry per CDR3 protein. This sample has about 640,000 distinct CDR3 sequences; roughly 15% occur once, and the top ten carry about 1.1%. This clonotype turned up a few times. Looked up from germline, CDR1 is SQVTM and CDR2 is ANQGSEA. After removal of 6 bases from V and 5 bases from J, the junction contained 9 bases not matched to a gene. The CDR3 has 13 residues.

The receptor comes from a human donor who donated a stem cell graft to a child with acute myeloid leukemia. The chain carries TRBV29-1 and TRBJ1-2, with 7 bases lining up with TRBD1. The source material was PBMCs from the stem cell graft donor, sampled from the stem cell graft. The CDR3 sequence is CSVHVRDRYGYTF. CDR3 nucleotide sequence: TGCAGCGTCCATGTTCGGGACAGATATGGCTACACCTTC.